This T cell receptor beta chain was sequenced for a study of siplizumab effects on memory and regulatory T cells. V lost 6 bases and J lost 12, with 9 bases in between. Germline V gene sequence: CDR1 SQVTM, CDR2 ANQGSEA. This CDR3 has 9 residues. TCRdb keeps only in-frame clones here, not all; method: immunoSEQ multiplex PCR. The sample lists 90,000 to 130,000 clones; roughly 92% were seen once. Findings and caveats of the study: The study found that siplizumab significantly reduced alloreactive sequences traceable to unstimulated CD4+ memory cells. Tregs proliferating in siplizumab cultures lacked confirmation of their suppressive function. In unstimulated cells, naive T cells appeared more diverse than memory T cells and seemed major alloresponse contributors. Only a minor fraction of alloreactive clones mapped to unstimulated subsets.

Concerning this clone: As yet, its antigen is unknown.

Material for sequencing was CD4+ T cells sorted from blood. The origin of this receptor is a human donor in good health. The chain is built from TRBV29-1 and TRBJ2-1, with D possibly TRBD1 on 5 matching bases. The CDR3 nucleotides read TGCAGCGTAGACAGTGGGCAGTTCTTC. It is translated as CSVDSGQFF.